This TCR beta chain was found in a study of vaccination and CD4 T cells after COVID-19. Whole-study context: Collection of post-COVID samples occurred a median roughly 92 days after diagnosis, spanning a range of 35 to 161. No peptide, an HIV-1 Nef pool, or a CEFX pool was what each control culture received.

As concerns this clonotype: The antigen remains unidentified.

The germline CDR1 and CDR2 sequences are SEHNR and FQNEAQ (reference sequence). Trimming removed 1 base from V and 5 bases from J, with 6 bases in between. This CDR3 is 13 amino acids long. Treatment denoted: roughly nine-day PBMC culture with coronavirus spike peptide pools or control peptides (ViraFEST assay). The authors cultured a few million PBMCs per well with 7.5 to 10 IU/ml IL-2 and approximately 10 ug/ml peptide pools. The study sequenced cultured CD4+ T cell DNA using the Oncomine TCR Beta short-read assay. The template was genomic DNA from cultured CD4+ T cells. TCRdb re-derived calls from the PCR reads in MiXCR, one entry per CDR3 protein. The sample holds about 20,000 distinct CDR3 sequences; over 25% are singletons and the top ten take around a sixth.

The sequenced sample consisted of cultured CD4+ T cells from blood. This clonotype was sampled from a human donor with COVID-19. The J gene is TRBJ1-5, the V gene TRBV7-9; D not resolved. CDR3 loop: CASSLDSYQPQHF. CDR3 bases: TGTGCCAGCAGCTTAGACAGCTATCAGCCCCAGCATTTT. Drawing the rest from reference TRBV7-9 and TRBJ1-5, the complete variable domain is DTGVSQNPRHKITKRGQNVTFRCDPISEHNRLYWYRQTLGQGPEFLTYFQNEAQLEKSRLLSDRFSAERPKGSFSTLEIQRTEQGDSAMYLCASSLDSYQPQHFGDGTRLSIL.